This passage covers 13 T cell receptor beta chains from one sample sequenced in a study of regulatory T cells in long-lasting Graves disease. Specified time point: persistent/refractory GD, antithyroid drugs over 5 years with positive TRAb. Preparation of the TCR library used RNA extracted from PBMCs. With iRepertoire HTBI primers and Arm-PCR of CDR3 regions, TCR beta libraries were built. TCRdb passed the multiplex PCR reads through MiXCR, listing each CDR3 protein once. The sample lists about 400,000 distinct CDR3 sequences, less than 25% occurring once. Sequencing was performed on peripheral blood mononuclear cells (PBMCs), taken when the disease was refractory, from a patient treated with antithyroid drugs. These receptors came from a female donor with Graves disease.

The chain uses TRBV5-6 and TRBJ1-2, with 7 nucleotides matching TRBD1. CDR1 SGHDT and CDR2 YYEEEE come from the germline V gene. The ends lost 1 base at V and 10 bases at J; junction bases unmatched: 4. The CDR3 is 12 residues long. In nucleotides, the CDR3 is TGTGCCAGCAGCTTGTGGGACAGCTACTACACCTTC. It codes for CASSLWDSYYTF.

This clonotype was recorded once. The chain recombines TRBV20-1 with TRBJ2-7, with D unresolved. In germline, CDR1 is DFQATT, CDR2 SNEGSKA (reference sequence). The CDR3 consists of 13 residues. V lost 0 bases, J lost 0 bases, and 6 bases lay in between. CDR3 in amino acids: CSAREIASYEQYF. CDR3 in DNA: TGCAGTGCTAGAGAAATAGCCTCCTACGAGCAGTACTTC.

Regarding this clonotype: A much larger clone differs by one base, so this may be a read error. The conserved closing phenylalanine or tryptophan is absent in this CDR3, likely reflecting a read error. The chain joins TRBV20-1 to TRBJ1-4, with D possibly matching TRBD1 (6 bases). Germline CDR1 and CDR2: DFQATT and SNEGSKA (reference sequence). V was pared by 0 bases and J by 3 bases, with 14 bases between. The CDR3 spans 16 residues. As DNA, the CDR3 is TGCAGTGCTAGAGATTATCGGGGGCAGTCTAATGAAAAACTGTTTTCT. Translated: CSARDYRGQSNEKLFS.

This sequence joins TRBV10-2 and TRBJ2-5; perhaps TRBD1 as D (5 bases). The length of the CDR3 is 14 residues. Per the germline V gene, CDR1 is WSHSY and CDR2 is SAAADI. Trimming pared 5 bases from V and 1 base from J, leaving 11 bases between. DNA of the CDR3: TGCGCCAGCAGTTGGCCAGGGTCCCAAGAGACCCAGTACTTC. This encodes CASSWPGSQETQYF.

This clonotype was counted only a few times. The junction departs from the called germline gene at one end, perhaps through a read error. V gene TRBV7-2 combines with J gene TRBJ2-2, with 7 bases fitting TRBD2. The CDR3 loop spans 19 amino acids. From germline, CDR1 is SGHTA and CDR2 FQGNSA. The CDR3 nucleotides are TGTGCCAGCAGCTCTCGGGGGTGGGGCGGGAGAACGAACACCAGGGAGCTGTTTTTT. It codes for CASSSRGWGGRTNTRELFF.

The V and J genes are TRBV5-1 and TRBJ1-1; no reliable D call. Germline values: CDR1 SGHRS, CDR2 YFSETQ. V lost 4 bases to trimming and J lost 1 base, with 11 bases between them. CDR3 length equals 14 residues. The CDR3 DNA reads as TGCGCCAGCAGCCAGATCGGAGGGAACACTGAAGCTTTCTTT. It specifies CASSQIGGNTEAFF.

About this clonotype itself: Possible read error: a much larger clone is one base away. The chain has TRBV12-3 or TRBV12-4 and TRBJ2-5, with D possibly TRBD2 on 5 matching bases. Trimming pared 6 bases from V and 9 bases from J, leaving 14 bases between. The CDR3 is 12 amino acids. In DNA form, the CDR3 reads TGTGCCAGCAGGGTTCTAGCTGAGGCCCAGTACTTC. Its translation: CASRVLAEAQYF.

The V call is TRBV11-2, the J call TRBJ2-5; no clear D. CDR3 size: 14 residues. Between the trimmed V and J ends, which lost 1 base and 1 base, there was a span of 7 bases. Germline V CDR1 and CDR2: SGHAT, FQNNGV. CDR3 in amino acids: CASSLGSIQETQYF. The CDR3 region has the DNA TGTGCCAGCAGCTTAGGGAGCATCCAAGAGACCCAGTACTTC. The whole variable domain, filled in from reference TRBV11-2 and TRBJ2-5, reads EAGVAQSPRYKIIEKRQSVAFWCNPISGHATLYWYQQILGQGPKLLIQFQNNGVVDDSQLPKDRFSAERLKGVDSTLKIQPAKLEDSAVYLCASSLGSIQETQYFGPGTRLLVL.

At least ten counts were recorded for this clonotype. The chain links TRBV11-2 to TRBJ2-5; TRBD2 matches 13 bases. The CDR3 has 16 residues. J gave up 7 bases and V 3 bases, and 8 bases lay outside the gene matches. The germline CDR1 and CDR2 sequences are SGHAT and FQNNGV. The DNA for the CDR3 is TGTGCCAGCAGCTTTCCCGGACTAGCGGGAGAGCCGACCCAGTACTTC. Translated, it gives CASSFPGLAGEPTQYF.

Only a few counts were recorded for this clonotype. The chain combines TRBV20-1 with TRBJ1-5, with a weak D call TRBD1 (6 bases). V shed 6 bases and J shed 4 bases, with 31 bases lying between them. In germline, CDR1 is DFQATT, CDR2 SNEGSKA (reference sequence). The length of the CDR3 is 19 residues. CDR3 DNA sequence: TGCAGTGCCATAATTTCGGGGGGCGCGGACCGAGCGGGTAATCAGCCCCAGCATTTT. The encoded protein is CSAIISGGADRAGNQPQHF.

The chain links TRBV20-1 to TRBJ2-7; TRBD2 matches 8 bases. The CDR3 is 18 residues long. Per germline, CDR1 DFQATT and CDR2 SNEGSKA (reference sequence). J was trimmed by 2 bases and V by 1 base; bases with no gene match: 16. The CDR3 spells CSARGSSGSFTNPYEQYF. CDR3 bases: TGCAGTGCTAGAGGGTCTAGCGGGTCCTTCACAAATCCCTACGAGCAGTACTTC.

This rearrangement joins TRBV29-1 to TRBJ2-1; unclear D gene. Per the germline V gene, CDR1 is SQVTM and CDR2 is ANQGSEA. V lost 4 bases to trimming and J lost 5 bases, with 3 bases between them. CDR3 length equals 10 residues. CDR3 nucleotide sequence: TGCAGCGTTGTCGACAATGAGCAGTTCTTC. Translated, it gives CSVVDNEQFF.

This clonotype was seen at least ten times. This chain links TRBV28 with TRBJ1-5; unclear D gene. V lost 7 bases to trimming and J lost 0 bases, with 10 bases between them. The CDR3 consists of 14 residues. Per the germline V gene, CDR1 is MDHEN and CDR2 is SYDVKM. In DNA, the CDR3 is TGTGCCAGCAACGGGGAACTTAGCAATCAGCCCCAGCATTTT. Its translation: CASNGELSNQPQHF.